One T cell receptor beta chain is described in this entry. This record comes from a study of blood T cell repertoires in COVID-19. The CDR3 length is 13 residues. J lost 1 base, V lost 8 bases, and 1 base had no gene match. CDR1 and CDR2 from the germline V gene are LGHNT and FRNRAP. Produced via immunoSEQ multiplex PCR; TCRdb's table is partial and in-frame only. This table has nearly 200,000 clones, about 85% appearing once. What was sequenced was peripheral blood. The source is a human donor in a cohort sampled during active COVID-19. V is TRBV12-5 and J is TRBJ2-2; TRBD1 matches at 7 bases. CDR3 nucleotides: TGTGCTAGTAACAGGGGGAACACCGGGGAGCTGTTTTTT. This codes for CASNRGNTGELFF. Variable domain in full (rest from reference TRBV12-5 and TRBJ2-2): DARVTQTPRHKVTEMGQEVTMRCQPILGHNTVFWYRQTMMQGLELLAYFRNRAPLDDSGMPKDRFSAEMPDATLATLKIQPSEPRDSAVYFCASNRGNTGELFFGEGSRLTVL.